The text below deals with one TCR beta chain. The data were taken from a study of shared clonotypes between healthy human individuals. The method was immunoSEQ multiplex PCR; TCRdb's version includes in-frame clones alone and lacks a portion of them. The sample yields about 2,500,000 clones, more than 80% seen once. V was pared by 2 bases and J by 3 bases, with 16 bases between. CDR1 is SQVTM, CDR2 ANQGSEA, per germline. The CDR3 is 15 amino acids. What was sequenced was naive CD4+ T cells sorted from blood. Subset noted: CD45RA+ positively selected. The receptor's source is a man aged 18 to 35 in good health. The rearrangement links TRBV29-1 to TRBJ2-5; tentative D call: TRBD2 (6 bases). The DNA for the CDR3 is TGCAGCGTTGAACCCTGGGCTAGCGTTAAAGAGACCCAGTACTTC. As protein: CSVEPWASVKETQYF.